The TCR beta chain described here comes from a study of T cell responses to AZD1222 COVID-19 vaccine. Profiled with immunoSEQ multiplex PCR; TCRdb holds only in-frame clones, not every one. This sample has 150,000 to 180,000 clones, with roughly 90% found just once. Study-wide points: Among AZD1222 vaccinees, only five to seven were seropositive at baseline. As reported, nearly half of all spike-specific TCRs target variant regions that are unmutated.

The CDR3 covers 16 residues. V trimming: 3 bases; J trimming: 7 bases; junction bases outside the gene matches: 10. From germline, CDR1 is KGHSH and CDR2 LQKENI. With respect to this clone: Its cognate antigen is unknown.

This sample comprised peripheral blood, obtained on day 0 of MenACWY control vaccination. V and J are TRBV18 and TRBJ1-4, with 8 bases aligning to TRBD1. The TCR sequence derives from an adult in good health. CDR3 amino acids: CASSPQTQGASEKLFF. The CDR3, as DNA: TGTGCCAGCTCACCCCAGACTCAGGGGGCGAGTGAAAAACTGTTTTTT.